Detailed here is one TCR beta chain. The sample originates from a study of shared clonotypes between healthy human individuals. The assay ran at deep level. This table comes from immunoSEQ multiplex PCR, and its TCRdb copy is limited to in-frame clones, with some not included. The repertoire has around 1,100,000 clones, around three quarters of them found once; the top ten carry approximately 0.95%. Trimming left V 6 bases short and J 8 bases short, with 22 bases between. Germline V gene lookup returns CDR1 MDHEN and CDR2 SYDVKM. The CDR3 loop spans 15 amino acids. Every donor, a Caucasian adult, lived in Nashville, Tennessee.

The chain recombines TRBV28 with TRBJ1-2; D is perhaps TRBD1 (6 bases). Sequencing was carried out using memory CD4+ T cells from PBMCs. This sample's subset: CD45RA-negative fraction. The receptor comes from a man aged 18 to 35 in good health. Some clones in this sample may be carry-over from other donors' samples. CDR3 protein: CASRPGDRFSGGYTF. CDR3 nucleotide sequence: TGTGCCAGCAGACCAGGGGACCGCTTTAGCGGCGGCTACACCTTC.